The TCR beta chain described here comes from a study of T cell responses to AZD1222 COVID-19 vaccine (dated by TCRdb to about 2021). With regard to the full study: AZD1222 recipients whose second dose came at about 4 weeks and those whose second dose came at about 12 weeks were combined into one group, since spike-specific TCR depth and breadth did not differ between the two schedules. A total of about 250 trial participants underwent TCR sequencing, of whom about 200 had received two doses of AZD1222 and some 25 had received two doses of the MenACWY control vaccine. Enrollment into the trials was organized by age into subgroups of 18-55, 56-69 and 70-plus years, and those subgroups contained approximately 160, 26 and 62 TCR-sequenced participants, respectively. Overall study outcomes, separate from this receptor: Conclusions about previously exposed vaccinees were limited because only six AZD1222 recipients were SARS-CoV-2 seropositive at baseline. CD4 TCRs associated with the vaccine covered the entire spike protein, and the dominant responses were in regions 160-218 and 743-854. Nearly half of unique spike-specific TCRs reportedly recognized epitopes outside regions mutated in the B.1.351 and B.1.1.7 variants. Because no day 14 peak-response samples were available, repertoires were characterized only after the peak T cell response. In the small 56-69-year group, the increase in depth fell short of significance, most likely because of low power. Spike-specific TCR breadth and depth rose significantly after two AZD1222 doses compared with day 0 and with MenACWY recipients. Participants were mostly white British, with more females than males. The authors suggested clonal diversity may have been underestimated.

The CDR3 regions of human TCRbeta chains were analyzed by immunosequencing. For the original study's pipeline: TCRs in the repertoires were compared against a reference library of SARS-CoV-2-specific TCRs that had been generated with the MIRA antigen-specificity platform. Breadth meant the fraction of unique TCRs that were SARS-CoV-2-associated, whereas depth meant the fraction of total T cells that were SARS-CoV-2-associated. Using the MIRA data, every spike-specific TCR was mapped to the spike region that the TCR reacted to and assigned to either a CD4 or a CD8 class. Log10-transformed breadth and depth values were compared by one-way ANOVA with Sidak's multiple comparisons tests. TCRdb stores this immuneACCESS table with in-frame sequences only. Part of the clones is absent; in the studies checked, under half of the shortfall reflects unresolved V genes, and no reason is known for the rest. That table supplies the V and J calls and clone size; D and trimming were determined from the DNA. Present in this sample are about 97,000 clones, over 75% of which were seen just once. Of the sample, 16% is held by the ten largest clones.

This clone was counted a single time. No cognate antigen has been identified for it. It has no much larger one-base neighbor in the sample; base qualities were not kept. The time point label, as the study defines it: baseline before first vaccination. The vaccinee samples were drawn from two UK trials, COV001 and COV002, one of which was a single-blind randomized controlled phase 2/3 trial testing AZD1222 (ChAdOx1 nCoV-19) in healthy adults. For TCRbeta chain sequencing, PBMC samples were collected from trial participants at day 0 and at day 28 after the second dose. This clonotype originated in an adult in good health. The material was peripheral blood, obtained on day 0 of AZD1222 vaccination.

The nucleotides are TGTGCTAGTGGCCCCGGACAGAACTACTTCAATGAGCAGTTCTTC. This sequence encodes CASGPGQNYFNEQFF. The chain was built from TRBV12-5 and TRBJ2-1, with a weak D call of TRBD1 (6 bases match). Deletion took 6 bases off V and 6 bases off J, with a span of 18 bases between the germline ends. Taken from cysteine to phenylalanine, the CDR3 has 15 residues. Kept here is only the CDR3 DNA, which spans 45 bases and is read in frame from base 1. As encoded in the germline V gene, CDR1 is LGHNT while CDR2 is FRNRAP.